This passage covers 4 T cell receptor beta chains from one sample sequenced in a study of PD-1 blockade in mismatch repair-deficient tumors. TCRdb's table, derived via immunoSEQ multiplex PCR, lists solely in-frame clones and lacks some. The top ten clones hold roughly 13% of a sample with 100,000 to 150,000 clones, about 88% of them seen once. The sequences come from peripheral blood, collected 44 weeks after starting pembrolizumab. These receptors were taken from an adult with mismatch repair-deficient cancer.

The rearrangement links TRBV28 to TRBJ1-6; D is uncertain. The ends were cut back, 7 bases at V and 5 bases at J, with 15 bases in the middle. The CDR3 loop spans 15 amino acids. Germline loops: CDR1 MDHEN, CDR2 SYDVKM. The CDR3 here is CASNLHAPNNSPLHF. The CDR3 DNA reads TGTGCCAGCAACCTCCACGCTCCCAATAATTCACCCCTCCACTTT.

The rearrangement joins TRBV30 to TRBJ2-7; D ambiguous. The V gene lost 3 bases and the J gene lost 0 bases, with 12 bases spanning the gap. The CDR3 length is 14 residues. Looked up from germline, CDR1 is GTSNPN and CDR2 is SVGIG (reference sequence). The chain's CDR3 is CAWRDYRVSYEQYF. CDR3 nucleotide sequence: TGTGCCTGGAGGGATTACAGAGTCTCCTACGAGCAGTACTTC.

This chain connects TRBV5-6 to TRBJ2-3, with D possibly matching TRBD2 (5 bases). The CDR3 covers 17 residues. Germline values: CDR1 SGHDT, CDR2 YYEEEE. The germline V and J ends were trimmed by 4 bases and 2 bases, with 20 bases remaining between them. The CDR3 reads CASSPERTVRLTDTQYF. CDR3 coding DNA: TGTGCCAGCAGCCCCGAGAGGACTGTCCGTCTCACAGATACGCAGTATTTT. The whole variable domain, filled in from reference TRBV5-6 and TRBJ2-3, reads DAGVTQSPTHLIKTRGQQVTLRCSPKSGHDTVSWYQQALGQGPQFIFQYYEEEERQRGNFPDRFSGHQFPNYSSELNVNALLLGDSALYLCASSPERTVRLTDTQYFGPGTRLTVL.

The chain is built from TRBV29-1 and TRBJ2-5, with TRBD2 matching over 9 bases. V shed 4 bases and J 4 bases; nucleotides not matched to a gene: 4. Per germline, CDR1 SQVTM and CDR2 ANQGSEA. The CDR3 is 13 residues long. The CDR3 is CSVVGRGGETQYF. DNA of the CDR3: TGCAGCGTTGTAGGGCGGGGGGGAGAGACCCAGTACTTC.